These 16 T cell receptor beta chains were all obtained from the same sample, sequenced in a study of T-cell reconstitution after alpha-beta-depleted transplantation in children. This sample's TCRbeta library carried unique molecular identifier barcodes. One entry per CDR3 protein results from TCRdb running MiXCR on the PCR reads. The sample lists 500,000 or so distinct CDR3 sequences, about 31% seen once, with more than 2% in the top ten. This specimen was PBMCs from the stem cell graft donor, taken from the stem cell graft. The receptor source for this set is a human donor who donated a stem cell graft to a child with aplastic anemia.

The chain recombines TRBV6-1 with TRBJ2-7; 10 positions match TRBD2. V dropped 5 bases and J dropped 5; count of bases not matched to a gene: 9. Germline CDR1 reads MNHNS; CDR2 reads SASEGT. The CDR3 is made up of 15 amino acids. CDR3 nucleotide sequence: TGTGCCAGCAGTCCCTCCCCTGGGACTAGCGACGAGCAGTACTTC. Translated: CASSPSPGTSDEQYF.

This rearrangement joins TRBV20-1 to TRBJ1-1; D remains unclear. The V end lost 8 bases, the J end lost 5 bases, and 18 bases lay between the germline ends. The length of the CDR3 is 13 residues. Germline V gene sequence: CDR1 DFQATT, CDR2 SNEGSKA (reference sequence). This CDR3 is CSKRRRGWTEAFF. CDR3 nucleotides: TGCAGTAAGAGGCGCCGTGGGTGGACTGAAGCTTTCTTT.

The chain uses TRBV12-3 or TRBV12-4 and TRBJ1-1; D is undetermined. The CDR3 contains 15 residues. The V end was cut by 5 bases, the J end by 0 bases, with 13 bases between. CDR3 sequence: CASSRSDNLNTEAFF. The CDR3 nucleotides are TGTGCCAGCAGTCGCAGCGATAACTTGAACACTGAAGCTTTCTTT.

V and J are TRBV10-2 and TRBJ2-2, with 11 positions matching TRBD2. The germline V gene encodes CDR1 WSHSY and CDR2 SAAADI. V dropped 4 bases and J dropped 7; count of bases not matched to a gene: 14. This CDR3 has 18 residues. The CDR3 region has the DNA TGCGCCAGCAGTGTCCCGAGGGCTAGCGGGAGGAAAAACGGGGAGCTGTTTTTT. It yields the protein CASSVPRASGRKNGELFF.

The rearrangement uses TRBV7-2 and TRBJ1-1; no reliable D call. The CDR3 has 13 amino acids. Per the germline V gene, CDR1 is SGHTA and CDR2 is FQGNSA. Deletions cut 7 bases from V and 5 bases from J, with 14 bases between. The CDR3 spells CASTIRDGTEAFF. In DNA, the CDR3 is TGTGCCAGCACCATCCGGGATGGGACTGAAGCTTTCTTT.

This clonotype showed up just a few times. The CDR3 spells CATSRGVSSYEQYF. Written as DNA, the CDR3 is TGTGCCACCAGCAGAGGAGTCAGCTCCTACGAGCAGTACTTC. V usage is TRBV15 and J usage is TRBJ2-7, with unresolved D. Trimming stripped 1 base from V and 0 bases from J, with 7 bases between. CDR3 length equals 14 residues. Germline CDR1 and CDR2: LNHNV and YYDKDF (reference sequence). The whole variable domain, remainder taken from reference TRBV15 and TRBJ2-7, is DAMVIQNPRYQVTQFGKPVTLSCSQTLNHNVMYWYQQKSSQAPKLLFHYYDKDFNNEADTPDNFQSRRPNTSFCFLDIRSPGLGDTAMYLCATSRGVSSYEQYFGPGTRLTVT.

The chain has TRBV6-2 or TRBV6-3 and TRBJ2-5, with a weak D call TRBD2 (6 bases). Germline V CDR1 and CDR2: MNHEY, SVGEGT. This CDR3 is 14 amino acids long. The ends were cut back, 6 bases at V and 4 bases at J, with 15 bases in the middle. The CDR3 region has the DNA TGTGCCAGCAGAGACCCCGGGGGAGGAGAGACCCAGTACTTC. Its protein product is CASRDPGGGETQYF.

The V and J genes are TRBV29-1 and TRBJ2-7; 7 bases match TRBD1. The CDR3 runs to 12 residues. After removal of 4 bases from V and 5 bases from J, the junction contained 5 bases not matched to a gene. Germline V CDR1 and CDR2: SQVTM, ANQGSEA. CDR3 nucleotides: TGCAGCGTTGTTACAGGGGCCCACGAGCAGTACGTC. Its protein is CSVVTGAHEQYV.

This clonotype has a handful of counts. V and J are TRBV20-1 and TRBJ2-3; tentative D call: TRBD2 (5 bases). The length of the CDR3 is 16 residues. Germline CDR1 is DFQATT and CDR2 is SNEGSKA (reference sequence). V lost 5 bases and J 0 bases, leaving 18 bases between the germline ends. The CDR3 reads CSAPGEGSVSTDTQYF. The CDR3 region has the DNA TGCAGTGCTCCCGGAGAGGGTAGTGTTAGCACAGATACGCAGTATTTT.

This clonotype was recorded a few times. The rearrangement uses TRBV7-2 and TRBJ1-2; no reliable D call. Germline assignment: CDR1 SGHTA and CDR2 FQGNSA. Trimming cost V 0 bases and J 0 bases, with 8 bases left between them. The CDR3 length is 15 residues. The CDR3 region is CASSLAPQSNYGYTF. The CDR3 nucleotides read TGTGCCAGCAGCTTAGCGCCCCAGTCTAACTATGGCTACACCTTC.

V is TRBV20-1 and J is TRBJ2-5; 16 bases are a match to TRBD2. The CDR3 is 16 amino acids. V gave up 3 bases and J gave up 6 bases; unmatched junction bases: 7. CDR1 is DFQATT and CDR2 is SNEGSKA in the germline V gene (reference sequence). CDR3 coding DNA: TGCAGTGCTAGGGGACTAGCGGGAGGGCCTGAAAAGACCCAGTACTTC. Protein: CSARGLAGGPEKTQYF.

This chain links TRBV7-9 with TRBJ2-1, with 10 positions matching TRBD2. The trim removed 4 bases at V and 7 bases at J, leaving 10 bases unmatched. Germline V gives CDR1 SEHNR, CDR2 FQNEAQ (reference sequence). The CDR3 contains 16 residues. The CDR3 DNA is TGTGCCAGCAGCTCTCCCCGGCTAGCGGGAGTTAATGAGCAGTTCTTC. Translating it yields CASSSPRLAGVNEQFF.

V is TRBV28 and J is TRBJ2-2; 7 nucleotides align to TRBD1. Germline CDR1 reads MDHEN; CDR2 reads SYDVKM. J gave up 4 bases and V 3 bases, and 8 bases lay outside the gene matches. The CDR3 is made up of 16 amino acids. Here the CDR3 reads CASSFLDRDLTGELFF. For the CDR3, the DNA is TGTGCCAGCAGTTTCTTAGACAGGGACCTCACCGGGGAGCTGTTTTTT.

A single count supports this clonotype. For the CDR3, the DNA is TGTGCCAGCAGCCTAGGGGGGGGGCCGAGCAATCAGCCCCAGCATTTT. This gives the protein CASSLGGGPSNQPQHF. The rearrangement uses TRBV5-5 and TRBJ1-5; maybe TRBD1 (6 bases). Germline assignment: CDR1 SGHKS and CDR2 YYEKEE (reference sequence). This CDR3 comprises 16 residues. V was cut by 4 bases and J by 1 base, with 15 bases left in between. Together with reference TRBV5-5 and TRBJ1-5, the CDR3 gives the full variable domain: DAGVTQSPTHLIKTRGQQVTLRCSPISGHKSVSWYQQVLGQGPQFIFQYYEKEERGRGNFPDRFSARQFPNYSSELNVNALLLGDSALYLCASSLGGGPSNQPQHFGDGTRLSIL.

A few counts support this clonotype. The CDR3 DNA reads TGCGCCAGCAGCCGACTGACGGGACGTAGGAACACCGGGGAGCTGTTTTTT. Amino acids: CASSRLTGRRNTGELFF. This chain joins TRBV5-1 and TRBJ2-2; either TRBD1 or TRBD2 may supply D (5 bases each). V dropped 4 bases and J dropped 1 base, with 17 bases sitting between them. This CDR3 is 17 amino acids long. Germline values: CDR1 SGHRS, CDR2 YFSETQ.

Concerning this clonotype: One junction end disagrees with the germline gene, perhaps due to a read error. The V call is TRBV3-1, the J call TRBJ2-1; D unclear. Germline CDR1 LGHDT, CDR2 YNNKEL (reference sequence). The CDR3 length is 16 residues. CDR3 coding DNA: TGTGCCAGCAGCCAAGAGCGTGGGTTTGGGGTTAGAGCACCGATCTTC. Translated, it gives CASSQERGFGVRAPIF.